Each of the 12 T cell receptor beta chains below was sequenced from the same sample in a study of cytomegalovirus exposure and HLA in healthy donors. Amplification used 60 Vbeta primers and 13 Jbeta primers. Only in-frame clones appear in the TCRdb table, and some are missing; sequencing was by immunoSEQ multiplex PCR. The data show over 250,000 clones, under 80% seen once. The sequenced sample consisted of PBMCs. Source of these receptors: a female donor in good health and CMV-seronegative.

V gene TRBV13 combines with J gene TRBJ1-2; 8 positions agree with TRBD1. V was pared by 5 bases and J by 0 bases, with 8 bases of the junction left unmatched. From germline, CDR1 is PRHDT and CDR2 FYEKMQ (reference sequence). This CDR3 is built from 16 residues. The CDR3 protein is CASSPTGEKANYGYTF. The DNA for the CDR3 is TGTGCCAGCAGCCCGACAGGGGAGAAGGCTAACTATGGCTACACCTTC.

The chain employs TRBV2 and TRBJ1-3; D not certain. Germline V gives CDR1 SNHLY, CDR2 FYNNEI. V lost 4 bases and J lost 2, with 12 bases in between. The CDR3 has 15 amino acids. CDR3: CASSGGSSAGNTIYF. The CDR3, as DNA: TGTGCCAGCAGTGGCGGGTCCAGTGCTGGAAACACCATATATTTT.

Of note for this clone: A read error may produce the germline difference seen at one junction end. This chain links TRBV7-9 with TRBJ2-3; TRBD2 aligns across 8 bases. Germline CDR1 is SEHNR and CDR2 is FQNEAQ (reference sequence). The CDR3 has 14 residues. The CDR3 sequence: CSSSLTSRGDTQYF. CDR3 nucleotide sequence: TGTTCCAGCAGCTTAACCTCGCGGGGGGACACGCAGTATTTT.

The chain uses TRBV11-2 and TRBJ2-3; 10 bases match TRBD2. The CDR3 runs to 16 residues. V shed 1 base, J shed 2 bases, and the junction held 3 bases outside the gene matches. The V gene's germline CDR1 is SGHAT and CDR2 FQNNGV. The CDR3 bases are TGTGCCAGCAGCTTAGGACTAGCGGGCAACACAGATACGCAGTATTTT. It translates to CASSLGLAGNTDTQYF.

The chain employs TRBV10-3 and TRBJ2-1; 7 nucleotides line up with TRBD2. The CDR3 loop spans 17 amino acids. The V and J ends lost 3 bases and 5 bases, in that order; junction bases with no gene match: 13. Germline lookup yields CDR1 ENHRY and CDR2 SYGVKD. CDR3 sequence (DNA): TGTGCCATCAGTGAAGTCGGGGGAGGGCCTATGGACAATGAGCAGTTCTTC. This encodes CAISEVGGGPMDNEQFF.

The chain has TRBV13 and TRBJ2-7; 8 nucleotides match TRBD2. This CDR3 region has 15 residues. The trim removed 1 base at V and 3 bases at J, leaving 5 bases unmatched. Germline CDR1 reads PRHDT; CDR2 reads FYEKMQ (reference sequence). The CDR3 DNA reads TGTGCCAGCAGCTTAGCCCGGGAGGGAGGCTACGAGCAGTACTTC. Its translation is CASSLAREGGYEQYF.

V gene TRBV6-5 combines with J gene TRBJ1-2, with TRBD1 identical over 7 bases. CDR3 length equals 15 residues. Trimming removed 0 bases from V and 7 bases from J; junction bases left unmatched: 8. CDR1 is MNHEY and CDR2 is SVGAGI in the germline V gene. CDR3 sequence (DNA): TGTGCCAGCAGTTACTCGAGCGGCCAGGGGGGTGGCTACACCTTC. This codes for CASSYSSGQGGGYTF.

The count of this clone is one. CDR3 in DNA: TGTGCCAGCAGCCCGGCAGGGGCCACTAATGAAAAACTGTTTTTT. Its protein product is CASSPAGATNEKLFF. The rearrangement links TRBV28 to TRBJ1-4; possibly TRBD1 for D (6 bases). The length of the CDR3 is 15 residues. Trimming pared 6 bases from V and 2 bases from J, leaving 13 bases between. CDR1 and CDR2 (germline): MDHEN, SYDVKM.

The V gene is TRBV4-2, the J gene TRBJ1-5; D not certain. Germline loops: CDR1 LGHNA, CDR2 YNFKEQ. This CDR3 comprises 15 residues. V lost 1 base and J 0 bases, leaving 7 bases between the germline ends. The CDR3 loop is CASSQGIDSNQPQHF. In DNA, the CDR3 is TGTGCCAGCAGCCAAGGAATAGATAGCAATCAGCCCCAGCATTTT.

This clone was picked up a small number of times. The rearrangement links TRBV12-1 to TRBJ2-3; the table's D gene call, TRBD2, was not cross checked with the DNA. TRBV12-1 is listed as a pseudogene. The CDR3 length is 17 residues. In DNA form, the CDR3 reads TGTGCCAGCAGCACCATTAGGACTAGCGGGCCCACAGATACGCAGTATTTT. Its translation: CASSTIRTSGPTDTQYF.

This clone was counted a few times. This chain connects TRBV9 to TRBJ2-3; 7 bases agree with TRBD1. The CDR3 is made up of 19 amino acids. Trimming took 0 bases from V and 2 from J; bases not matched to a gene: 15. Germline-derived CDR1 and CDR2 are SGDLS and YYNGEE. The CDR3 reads CASSVGRGRVGPNTDTQYF. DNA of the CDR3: TGTGCCAGCAGCGTAGGCAGGGGGAGAGTGGGGCCTAACACAGATACGCAGTATTTT.

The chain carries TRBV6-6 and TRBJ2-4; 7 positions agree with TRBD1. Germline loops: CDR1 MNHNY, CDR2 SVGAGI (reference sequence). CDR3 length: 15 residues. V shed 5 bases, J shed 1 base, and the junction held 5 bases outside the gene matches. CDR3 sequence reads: CASSTGTEAKNIQYF. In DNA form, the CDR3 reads TGTGCCAGCAGTACCGGGACAGAGGCCAAAAACATTCAGTACTTC.